This TCR beta chain derives from a study of shared clonotypes between healthy human individuals. Looking at the study overall: Researchers assigned three CD4 naive, three CD4 memory, two CD8 naive and one CD8 memory plate to each donor. Notes on the study in general: The researchers took only blood, and tissue repertoires probably look different. Naive CD4 clonotypes overlapped across a handful of donors at around 5%.

Trimming removed 8 bases at V and 6 bases at J, with 20 bases between. The length of the CDR3 is 14 residues. Germline CDR1 SEHNR, CDR2 FQNEAQ (reference sequence). At a deep level, the assay was run. The table came from immunoSEQ multiplex PCR; TCRdb's copy has only in-frame clones and leaves some out. Among 950,000 to 1,300,000 clones listed, about 75% were seen once. On this clone itself: Its antigen remains unidentified.

This sequence joins TRBV7-9 and TRBJ2-7, with D tentatively TRBD2 (6 bases). Material: memory CD4+ T cells sorted from blood. Subset specified: CD45RA-negative fraction. This TCR was recovered from a man younger than 30 in good health. CDR3: CASSSPGVKGEQYF. DNA of the CDR3: TGTGCCAGCTCCTCCCCGGGGGTTAAGGGCGAGCAGTACTTC.